This section outlines one T cell receptor (beta chain) sequence together with its context. Its target is unknown. The data stem from a study of OX40 agonist ivuxolimab in advanced cancers. Background on the study: Previous treatment with anti-PD-1, anti-PD-L1 or anti-CTLA-4 therapy was allowed; roughly 40% had received some.

Points from the study as a whole: Clonal expansion was seen in CD4+ and CD8+ blood T cells by week 6 at 0.1 to 3.0 mg/kg. The antigen specificity of the peripheral T cells (those that were expanded) was not determined.

Libraries were prepared by immunoSEQ multiplex PCR; TCRdb keeps only in-frame clonotypes and omits some of them. The sample yields some 97,000 clones, over 75% seen once. The sequenced sample was CD4+ or CD8+ T cells sorted from blood, obtained in a trial of the OX40 agonist ivuxolimab. This sequence was found in an adult with an advanced solid tumor such as melanoma, head and neck, liver or kidney cancer.

The CDR3 sequence is CASSLALGSEQYF. The CDR3, as DNA: TGTGCCAGCAGCTTGGCGCTAGGATCCGAGCAGTACTTC. The V gene is TRBV5-4, the J gene TRBJ2-7; unclear D gene. This CDR3 region has 13 residues. The germline V and J ends were trimmed by 0 bases and 6 bases, with 10 bases remaining between them. Germline V gene data show CDR1 as SGHNT and CDR2 as YYREEE (reference sequence).